This entry lists 17 T cell receptor beta chains sequenced from one sample in a study of T cell responses to AZD1222 COVID-19 vaccine. The repertoire was sequenced with immunoSEQ multiplex PCR; TCRdb's copy has only in-frame clones and lacks some. This sample carries approximately 140,000 clones, 82% of them seen once, and the ten largest clones take around 4.1%. Source: peripheral blood, taken on day 0 of MenACWY control vaccination. The receptors here all came from an adult in good health.

The CDR3 DNA sequence: TGTGCCAGCAGCGTAGGCTTAGGGGCAGAGACCCAGTACTTC. As protein: CASSVGLGAETQYF. This sequence joins TRBV9 and TRBJ2-5; D may be TRBD1 (5 bases). Germline CDR1 SGDLS, CDR2 YYNGEE. The length of the CDR3 is 14 residues. The ends were cut back, 0 bases at V and 4 bases at J, with 10 bases in the middle.

The chain combines TRBV7-2 with TRBJ1-2, with D possibly matching TRBD1 (6 bases). The CDR3 has 13 amino acids. From germline, CDR1 is SGHTA and CDR2 FQGNSA. The V gene lost 4 bases and the J gene lost 8 bases, with 14 bases spanning the gap. The CDR3 DNA follows: TGTGCCAGCAGCTCCGGGACAAAGTGGGGCTACACCTTC. Amino acids: CASSSGTKWGYTF.

The J gene is TRBJ2-2, the V gene TRBV24-1; TRBD1 is a possible D gene (6 bases). The CDR3 runs 14 residues. Germline V gene data show CDR1 as KGHDR and CDR2 as SFDVKD. Trimming took 7 bases from V and 1 from J, leaving 9 bases between them. DNA for the CDR3: TGTGCCACCAGGCCGGGACAGAACACCGGGGAGCTGTTTTTT. Translating it yields CATRPGQNTGELFF.

The gene calls are TRBV9 and TRBJ1-2, with 9 bases identical to TRBD1. Per germline, CDR1 SGDLS and CDR2 YYNGEE. The J segment lost 4 bases and the V segment lost 3 bases, leaving 7 bases of the junction unmatched. CDR3 length equals 15 residues. The CDR3 is CASSEEDRGIYGYTF. The CDR3 region has the DNA TGTGCCAGCAGCGAAGAGGACAGGGGCATCTATGGCTACACCTTC.

This clone is a singleton in its sample. The chain recombines TRBV24-1 with TRBJ1-5, with D maybe TRBD1 (5 bases). Per germline, CDR1 KGHDR and CDR2 SFDVKD. The CDR3 totals 14 residues. V was trimmed by 4 bases and J by 5 bases, leaving 11 bases between them. The CDR3 loop is CATSEGGVHQPQHF. The CDR3 coding sequence is TGTGCCACCAGTGAGGGGGGAGTTCATCAGCCCCAGCATTTT.

The V gene is TRBV7-8, the J gene TRBJ2-1; possibly TRBD2 for D (6 bases). CDR3 length: 14 amino acids. The germline CDR1 and CDR2 sequences are SGHVS and FQNEAQ. Trimming pared 1 base from V and 8 bases from J, leaving 12 bases between. The CDR3 is CASSLEAAGYEQFF. Written as DNA, the CDR3 is TGTGCCAGCAGCTTAGAGGCAGCGGGTTATGAGCAGTTCTTC.

The chain has TRBV19 and TRBJ1-2, with D unresolved. Germline CDR1 reads LNHDA; CDR2 reads SQIVND (reference sequence). Trimming took off 6 bases at V and 8 bases at J, with 16 bases between the two ends. The CDR3 loop spans 13 amino acids. CDR3 sequence (DNA): TGTGCCAGTAGCTCTCAGATTGCCGGGGGCTACACCTTC. Residues: CASSSQIAGGYTF.

The rearrangement joins TRBV6-1 to TRBJ2-5, with 8 bases identical to TRBD1. The V gene's germline CDR1 is MNHNS and CDR2 SASEGT. V dropped 2 bases and J dropped 4; count of bases not matched to a gene: 6. The CDR3 totals 15 residues. CDR3 nucleotides: TGTGCCAGCAGTGAACGGGGACAGGTAGGAGAGACCCAGTACTTC. Its translation: CASSERGQVGETQYF.

The genes are TRBV5-1 and TRBJ1-1, with D possibly matching TRBD1 (5 bases). Germline CDR1 reads SGHRS; CDR2 reads YFSETQ. The CDR3 contains 14 residues. Trimming left V 5 bases short and J 3 bases short, with 14 bases between. The chain's CDR3 is CASRVRAGDTEAFF. DNA of the CDR3: TGCGCCAGCAGGGTAAGGGCGGGGGACACTGAAGCTTTCTTT.

The V gene is TRBV20-1, the J gene TRBJ1-3, with D possibly being TRBD1 (5 bases). Germline lookup yields CDR1 DFQATT and CDR2 SNEGSKA (reference sequence). With 6 bases removed from V and 2 bases from J, the gap between germline ends came to 5 bases. The CDR3 has 11 residues. CDR3 amino acids: CSAGAGNTIYF. The CDR3 DNA reads as TGCAGTGCAGGGGCTGGAAACACCATATATTTT.

V gene TRBV28 combines with J gene TRBJ2-1; D possibly uses TRBD1 or TRBD2 (6 bases each). Germline V gene data show CDR1 as MDHEN and CDR2 as SYDVKM. This CDR3 has 12 amino acids. CDR3 sequence (DNA): TGTTCCGGGGGCAGCACCTACAATGAGCAGTTCTTC. Translating it yields CSGGSTYNEQFF.

The J gene is TRBJ2-1, the V gene TRBV10-1, with 10 bases aligning to TRBD2. V was pared by 5 bases and J by 8 bases, with 9 bases of the junction left unmatched. The germline CDR1 and CDR2 sequences are WNHNN and SYGVQD (reference sequence). This CDR3 has 15 amino acids. Here the CDR3 reads CASSNQRGGHYEQFF. The CDR3 bases are TGCGCCAGCAGTAACCAGCGGGGGGGTCACTATGAGCAGTTCTTC.

The chain is built from TRBV11-2 and TRBJ1-1; 11 bases fit TRBD1. V dropped 6 bases and J dropped 0; count of bases not matched to a gene: 6. Per the germline V gene, CDR1 is SGHAT and CDR2 is FQNNGV. The CDR3 is made up of 16 amino acids. Written as DNA, the CDR3 is TGTGCCAGCAGAGAGGGACAGGGGGTTCTGAACACTGAAGCTTTCTTT. Protein: CASREGQGVLNTEAFF.

This chain connects TRBV11-2 to TRBJ1-4; D might be TRBD1 (5 bases). This CDR3 is built from 16 residues. Trimming took off 1 base at V and 2 bases at J, with 11 bases between the two ends. Looked up from germline, CDR1 is SGHAT and CDR2 is FQNNGV. The CDR3: CASSLGPGWTNEKLFF. The DNA for the CDR3 is TGTGCCAGCAGCTTAGGTCCAGGGTGGACTAATGAAAAACTGTTTTTT.

The genes are TRBV12-3 or TRBV12-4 and TRBJ1-1; D uncertain. Trimming took off 8 bases at V and 7 bases at J, with 17 bases between the two ends. The CDR3 covers 13 residues. DNA of the CDR3: TGTGCCAGCGTGGACGGGAATGGTATTGAAGCTTTCTTT. It yields the protein CASVDGNGIEAFF.

This sequence joins TRBV5-1 and TRBJ1-3, with TRBD1 as a possible D gene (5 bases). This CDR3 is 15 amino acids long. The germline gives CDR1 SGHRS, CDR2 YFSETQ. Trimming stripped 3 bases from V and 0 bases from J, with 10 bases between. For the CDR3, the DNA is TGCGCCAGCAGCTCGGACATACGCTCTGGAAACACCATATATTTT. Protein sequence: CASSSDIRSGNTIYF.

This clone was counted a few times. The chain joins TRBV5-1 to TRBJ1-2, with D possibly being TRBD1 (5 bases). Germline lookup yields CDR1 SGHRS and CDR2 YFSETQ. Trimming stripped 5 bases from V and 1 base from J, with 24 bases between. The CDR3 runs to 18 residues. The CDR3 reads CASRHLDSIPSNNYGYTF. In DNA, the CDR3 is TGCGCCAGCAGACACCTCGACAGTATCCCCTCTAATAACTATGGCTACACCTTC.